One and the same sample provided the 9 T cell receptor beta chains below, sequenced in a study of Tregs in tolerant kidney transplant recipients. The nonmyeloablative bone marrow transplants came from related graft donors, with transient mixed chimerism. TCRdb keeps only in-frame clones here, not all; method: immunoSEQ multiplex PCR. The sample has 65,000 to 85,000 clones, 90% to 95% seen once. Here the sequenced sample was CD4+ T cells from blood (PBMCs), taken 24 months after the transplant. Receptor source: a human patient who received a combined kidney and bone marrow transplant. Certain T cells may be donor cells from the graft.

The rearrangement joins TRBV5-1 to TRBJ2-7, with a weak D call TRBD1 (6 bases). The germline V gene has CDR1 SGHRS and CDR2 YFSETQ. The CDR3 loop spans 13 amino acids. Between the trimmed V and J ends, which lost 4 bases and 1 base, there was a span of 9 bases. The CDR3 is CASSSGQSYEQYF. In nucleotides, the CDR3 is TGCGCCAGCAGCAGCGGACAGTCCTACGAGCAGTACTTC.

The V call is TRBV9, the J call TRBJ2-6; 7 bases are a match to TRBD1. V lost 0 bases, J lost 1 base, and 7 bases stayed unmatched. The CDR3 has 18 residues. Germline CDR1 and CDR2: SGDLS and YYNGEE. As DNA, the CDR3 is TGTGCCAGCAGCGTAGTGACAGGGTGGGCGTCTGGGGCCAACGTCCTGACTTTC. Translating it yields CASSVVTGWASGANVLTF. The entire variable domain, with the rest obtained from reference TRBV9 and TRBJ2-6, is as follows: DSGVTQTPKHLITATGQRVTLRCSPRSGDLSVYWYQQSLDQGLQFLIQYYNGEERAKGNILERFSAQQFPDLHSELNLSSLELGDSALYFCASSVVTGWASGANVLTFGAGSRLTVL.

The rearrangement uses TRBV18 and TRBJ1-5, with a weak D call TRBD1 (6 bases). The CDR3 totals 16 residues. CDR1 and CDR2 (germline): KGHSH, LQKENI. Trimming pared 2 bases from V and 1 base from J, leaving 12 bases between. The CDR3 DNA reads as TGTGCCAGCTCACCAAGGGGGTGGGGGAGCAATCAGCCCCAGCATTTT. This translates into CASSPRGWGSNQPQHF.

The CDR3 DNA reads as TGTGCCAGCAGCAATACGGACAGGATGAACACTGAAGCTTTCTTT. Its protein product is CASSNTDRMNTEAFF. The rearrangement joins TRBV7-9 to TRBJ1-1, with 7 bases matching TRBD1. J lost 0 bases, V lost 5 bases, and 6 bases had no gene match. The CDR3 runs to 15 residues. From germline, CDR1 is SEHNR and CDR2 FQNEAQ (reference sequence).

V is TRBV7-9 and J is TRBJ2-1, with 12 bases lining up with TRBD2. Germline V gene data show CDR1 as SEHNR and CDR2 as FQNEAQ (reference sequence). The CDR3 runs 17 residues. V shed 8 bases, J shed 4 bases, and the junction held 12 bases outside the gene matches. CDR3 region: CASRILRLAGAYNEQFF. DNA for the CDR3: TGTGCCAGCCGTATCCTTCGACTAGCGGGGGCGTACAATGAGCAGTTCTTC.

The chain has TRBV7-3 and TRBJ2-3; TRBD2 matches 11 bases. After removal of 4 bases from V and 5 bases from J, the junction contained 8 bases not matched to a gene. The CDR3 has 16 residues. Germline loops: CDR1 SGHTA, CDR2 FQGTGA. CDR3 in DNA: TGTGCCAGCAGCTCCCTTAGCGGGAGGGACGGAGATACGCAGTATTTT. This encodes CASSSLSGRDGDTQYF.

The rearrangement joins TRBV21-1 to TRBJ2-2; the listed D gene, TRBD1, was not tested against the DNA. TRBV21-1 is a documented pseudogene. There are 15 residues in the CDR3. The CDR3 loop reads CASSKDRGGTGELFF. CDR3 DNA sequence: TGTGCCAGCAGCAAAGACAGGGGAGGCACCGGGGAGCTGTTTTTT.

J is TRBJ1-1 and V is TRBV10-3, with TRBD1 as a possible D gene (5 bases). The CDR3 spans 14 residues. Germline values: CDR1 ENHRY, CDR2 SYGVKD. The V and J ends lost 10 bases and 2 bases respectively, with 17 bases between them. The CDR3 nucleotides are TGTGCCACGCGAGAGAGGTGGGGCAACACTGAAGCTTTCTTT. This encodes CATRERWGNTEAFF.

This chain connects TRBV4-1 to TRBJ1-1; D gene ambiguous. Germline assignment: CDR1 MGHRA and CDR2 YSYEKL. Deletions cut 3 bases from V and 6 bases from J, with 11 bases between. The CDR3 extends over 13 amino acids. CDR3 sequence reads: CASSQEDLAEAFF. As DNA, the CDR3 is TGCGCCAGCAGCCAGGAGGACCTGGCTGAAGCTTTCTTT.